This TCR beta chain was sequenced during a study of beta chain features in type 1 diabetes. Overall study results and limits: Type 1 diabetes patients showed a moderate but significant shortening of TCRB CDR3s in all four CD4+ subsets.

Expressed TCRB transcripts were sequenced because the entire RNA isolate underwent reverse transcription. Produced via immunoSEQ multiplex PCR; TCRdb's table is partial and in-frame only. In the table there are around 26,000 clones, more than 65% of which are singletons. Trimming at V came to 8 bases and at J to 5 bases, leaving 10 bases not matched to a gene. Germline CDR1 MDHEN, CDR2 SYDVKM. The CDR3 is 15 residues long. Comments on this clone: Its specificity is unknown.

The sequence was collected from a middle-aged woman with type 1 diabetes. Sequences were obtained from stem cell memory CD4+ T cells from blood. The chain is built from TRBV28 and TRBJ2-1; 9 bases line up with TRBD2. Here the CDR3 reads CASGWGLAGNNEQFF. The CDR3 bases are TGTGCCAGCGGCTGGGGGCTAGCGGGGAACAATGAGCAGTTCTTC.